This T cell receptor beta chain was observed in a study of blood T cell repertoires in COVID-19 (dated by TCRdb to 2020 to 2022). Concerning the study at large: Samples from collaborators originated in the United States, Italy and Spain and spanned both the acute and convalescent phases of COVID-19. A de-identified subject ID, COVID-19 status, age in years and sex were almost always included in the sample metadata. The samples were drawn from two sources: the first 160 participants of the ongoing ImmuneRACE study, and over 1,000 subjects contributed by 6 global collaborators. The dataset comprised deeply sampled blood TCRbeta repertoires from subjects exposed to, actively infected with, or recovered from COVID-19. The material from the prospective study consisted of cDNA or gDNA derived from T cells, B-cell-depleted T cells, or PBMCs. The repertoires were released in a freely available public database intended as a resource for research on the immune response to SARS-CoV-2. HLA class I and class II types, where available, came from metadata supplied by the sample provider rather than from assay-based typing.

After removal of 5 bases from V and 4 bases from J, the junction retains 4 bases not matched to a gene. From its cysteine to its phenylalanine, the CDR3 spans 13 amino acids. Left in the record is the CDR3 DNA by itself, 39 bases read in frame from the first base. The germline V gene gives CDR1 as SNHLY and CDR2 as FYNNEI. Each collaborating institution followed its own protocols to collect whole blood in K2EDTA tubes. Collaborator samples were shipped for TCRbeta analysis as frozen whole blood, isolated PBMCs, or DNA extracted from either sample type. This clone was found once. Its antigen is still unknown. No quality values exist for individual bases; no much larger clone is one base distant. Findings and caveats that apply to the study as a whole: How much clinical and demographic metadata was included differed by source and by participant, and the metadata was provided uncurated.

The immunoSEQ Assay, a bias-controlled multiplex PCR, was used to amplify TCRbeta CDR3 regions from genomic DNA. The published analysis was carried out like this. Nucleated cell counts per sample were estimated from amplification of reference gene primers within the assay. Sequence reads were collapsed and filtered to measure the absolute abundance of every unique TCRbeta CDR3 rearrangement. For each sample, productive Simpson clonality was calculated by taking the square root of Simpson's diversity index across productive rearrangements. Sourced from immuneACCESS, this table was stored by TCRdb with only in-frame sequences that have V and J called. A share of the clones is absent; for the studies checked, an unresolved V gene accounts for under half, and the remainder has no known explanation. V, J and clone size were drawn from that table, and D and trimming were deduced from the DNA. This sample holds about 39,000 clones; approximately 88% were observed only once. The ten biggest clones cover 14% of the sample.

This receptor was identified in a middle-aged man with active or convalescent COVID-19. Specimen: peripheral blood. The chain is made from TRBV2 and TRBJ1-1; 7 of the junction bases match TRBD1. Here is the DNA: TGTGCCAGCAGTTTGAACAGGGGCACTGAAGCTTTCTTT. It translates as CASSLNRGTEAFF.